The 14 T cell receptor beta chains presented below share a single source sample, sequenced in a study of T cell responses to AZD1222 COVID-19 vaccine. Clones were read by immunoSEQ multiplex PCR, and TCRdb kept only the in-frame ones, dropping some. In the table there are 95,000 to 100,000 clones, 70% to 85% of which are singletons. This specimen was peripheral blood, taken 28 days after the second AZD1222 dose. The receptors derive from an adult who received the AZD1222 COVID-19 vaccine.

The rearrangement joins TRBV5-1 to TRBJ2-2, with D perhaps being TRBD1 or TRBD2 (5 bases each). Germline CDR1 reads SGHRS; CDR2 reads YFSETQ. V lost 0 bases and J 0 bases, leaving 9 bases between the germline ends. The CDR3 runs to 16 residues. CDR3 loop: CASSLGRGANTGELFF. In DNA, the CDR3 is TGCGCCAGCAGCTTGGGTCGGGGCGCGAACACCGGGGAGCTGTTTTTT.

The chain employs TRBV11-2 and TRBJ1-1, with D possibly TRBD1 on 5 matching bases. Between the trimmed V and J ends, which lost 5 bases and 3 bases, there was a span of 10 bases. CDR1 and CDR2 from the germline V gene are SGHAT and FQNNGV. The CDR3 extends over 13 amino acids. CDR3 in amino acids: CASSLDRHTEAFF. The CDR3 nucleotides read TGTGCCAGCAGCCTTGACAGACACACTGAAGCTTTCTTT.

The CDR3 is CATSDSGTKFKGEQFF. Written as DNA, the CDR3 is TGTGCCACCAGTGACTCGGGGACTAAGTTTAAGGGTGAGCAGTTCTTC. The rearrangement uses TRBV24-1 and TRBJ2-1; TRBD2 agrees at 7 bases. The germline V gene has CDR1 KGHDR and CDR2 SFDVKD. The CDR3 has 16 amino acids. V was clipped by 4 bases and J by 9 bases; unmatched bases: 14.

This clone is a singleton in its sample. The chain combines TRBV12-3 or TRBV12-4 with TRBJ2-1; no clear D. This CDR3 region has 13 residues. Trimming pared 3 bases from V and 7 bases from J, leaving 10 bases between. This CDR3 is CASSFPPLNEQFF. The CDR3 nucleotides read TGTGCCAGCAGTTTTCCCCCCTTAAATGAGCAGTTCTTC.

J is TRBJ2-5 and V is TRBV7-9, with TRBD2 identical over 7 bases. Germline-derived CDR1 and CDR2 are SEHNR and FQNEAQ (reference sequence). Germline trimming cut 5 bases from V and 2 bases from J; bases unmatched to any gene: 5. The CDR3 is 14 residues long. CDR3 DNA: TGTGCCAGCAGCCTCGGACTAGAGCAAGAGACCCAGTACTTC. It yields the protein CASSLGLEQETQYF.

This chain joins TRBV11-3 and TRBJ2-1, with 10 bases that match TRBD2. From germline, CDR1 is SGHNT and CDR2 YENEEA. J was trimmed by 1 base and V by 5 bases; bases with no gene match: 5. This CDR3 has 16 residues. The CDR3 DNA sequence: TGTGCCAGCAGCCCTAGCGGGGGCGCTTCCTACAATGAGCAGTTCTTC. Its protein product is CASSPSGGASYNEQFF. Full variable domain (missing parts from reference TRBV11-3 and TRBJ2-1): EAGVVQSPRYKIIEKKQPVAFWCNPISGHNTLYWYLQNLGQGPELLIRYENEEAVDDSQLPKDRFSAERLKGVDSTLKIQPAELGDSAVYLCASSPSGGASYNEQFFGPGTRLTVL.

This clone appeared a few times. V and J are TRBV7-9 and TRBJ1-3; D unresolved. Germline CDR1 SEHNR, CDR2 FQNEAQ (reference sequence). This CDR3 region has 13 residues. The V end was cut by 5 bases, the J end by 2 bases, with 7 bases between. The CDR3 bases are TGTGCCAGCAGCCTGTACCCTGGAAACACCATATATTTT. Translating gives CASSLYPGNTIYF.

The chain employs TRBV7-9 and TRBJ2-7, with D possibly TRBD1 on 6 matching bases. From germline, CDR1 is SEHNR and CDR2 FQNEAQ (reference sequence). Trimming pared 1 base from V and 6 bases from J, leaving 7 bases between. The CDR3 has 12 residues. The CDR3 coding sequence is TGTGCCAGCAGCTTAGGGACAGTCGAGCAGTACTTC. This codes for CASSLGTVEQYF.

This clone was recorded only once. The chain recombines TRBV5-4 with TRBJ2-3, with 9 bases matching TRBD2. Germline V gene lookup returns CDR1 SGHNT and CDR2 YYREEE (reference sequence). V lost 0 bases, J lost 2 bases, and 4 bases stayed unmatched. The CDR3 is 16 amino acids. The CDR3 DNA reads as TGTGCCAGCAGCTTGGAAGCGGGGGGCCTCACAGATACGCAGTATTTT. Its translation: CASSLEAGGLTDTQYF.

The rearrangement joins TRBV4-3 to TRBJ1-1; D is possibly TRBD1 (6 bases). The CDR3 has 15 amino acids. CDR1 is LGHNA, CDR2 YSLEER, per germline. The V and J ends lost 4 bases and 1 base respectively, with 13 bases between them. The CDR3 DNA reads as TGCGCCAGCAGCCTAACCGGGACAAAGAACACTGAAGCTTTCTTT. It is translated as CASSLTGTKNTEAFF.

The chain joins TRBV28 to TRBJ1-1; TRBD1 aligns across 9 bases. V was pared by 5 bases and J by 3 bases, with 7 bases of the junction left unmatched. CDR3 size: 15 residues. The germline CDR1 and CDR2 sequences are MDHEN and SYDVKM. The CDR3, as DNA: TGTGCCAGCAGTCCACAGGGGGCGGTTGACACTGAAGCTTTCTTT. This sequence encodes CASSPQGAVDTEAFF.

CDR3 residues: CASSGGQGDYVEKLFF. CDR3 in DNA: TGTGCCAGCAGTGGGGGACAGGGCGACTATGTCGAAAAACTGTTTTTT. The rearrangement uses TRBV7-9 and TRBJ1-4; TRBD1 agrees at 9 bases. The CDR3 length is 16 residues. In germline, CDR1 is SEHNR, CDR2 FQNEAQ (reference sequence). Unmatched junction bases numbered 13, after V lost 6 bases and J lost 8 bases.

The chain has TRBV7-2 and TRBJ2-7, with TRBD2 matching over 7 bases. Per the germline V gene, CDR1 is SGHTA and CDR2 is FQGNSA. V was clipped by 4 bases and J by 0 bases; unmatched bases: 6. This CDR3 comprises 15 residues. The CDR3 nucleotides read TGTGCCAGCAGCTCCCCAGCGGGGTTCTCCTACGAGCAGTACTTC. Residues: CASSSPAGFSYEQYF.

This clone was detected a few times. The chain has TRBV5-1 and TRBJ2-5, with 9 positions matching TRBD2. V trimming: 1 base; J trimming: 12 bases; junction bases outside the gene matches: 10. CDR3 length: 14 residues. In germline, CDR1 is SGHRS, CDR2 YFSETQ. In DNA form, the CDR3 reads TGCGCCAGCAGCTTGCAGCCTAGCGGGAATGAGGAGTACTTC. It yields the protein CASSLQPSGNEEYF.